These T cell receptor beta chains were read from a single sample in a study of cytotoxic CD8 clonotypes in ibrutinib-treated CLL. Profiled with immunoSEQ multiplex PCR; TCRdb holds only in-frame clones, not every one. The sample lists some 140,000 clones; 80% to 90% were seen once. The sample here was PBMCs, taken after 24 months of ibrutinib treatment. The receptors here all came from a human donor with chronic lymphocytic leukemia. CDR3s include the opening cysteine and the closing phenylalanine or tryptophan. Fields, in order: clone size, J gene, V gene, D gene, CDR3 DNA, CDR3 protein. The D gene is left open where the match is weak. Some rows mark clone size as missing; the rest say once, few, many or name a class of expanded clone.

>NA|TRBJ1-5|TRBV5-8|NA
TGTGCCAGCAGCCTGGAGGCAGGGTCTCAACCCCAGCATTTT
CASSLEAGSQPQHF
>NA|TRBJ2-6|TRBV5-6|NA
TGTGCCAGCAGCTTGGGGGGTCCAGGGGCCAACGTCCTGACTTTC
CASSLGGPGANVLTF
>NA|TRBJ1-3|TRBV10-3|NA
TGTGCCATCACGGGGCCGAACCTCTCTGGAAACACCATATATTTT
CAITGPNLSGNTIYF
>few|TRBJ2-1|TRBV7-9|TRBD2
TGTGCCAGCAGCTTCGCCCCTACTAGCGGGGAGCAGTTCTTC
CASSFAPTSGEQFF
>NA|TRBJ2-3|TRBV7-9|NA
TGTGCCAGCAGCTCCACAGATACGCAGTATTTT
CASSSTDTQYF
>NA|TRBJ2-3|TRBV6-1|NA
TGTGCCAGAGATCGGTTCTCTAGCACAGATACGCAGTATTTT
CARDRFSSTDTQYF
>NA|TRBJ2-7|TRBV4-3|TRBD2
TGCGCCAGCAGCCAAGATCGGGAGGGGCCAATATCCTACGAGCAGTACTTC
CASSQDREGPISYEQYF
>NA|TRBJ2-2|TRBV7-2|NA
TGTGCCAGCAGCTTATTGAAGGGGGCCGGGGAGCTGTTTTTT
CASSLLKGAGELFF
>NA|TRBJ2-7|TRBV30|NA
TGTGCCTGGAGCCAGGGATCCCTCTACGAGCAGTACTTC
CAWSQGSLYEQYF
>few|TRBJ2-4|TRBV28|TRBD2
TGTGCCAGCAGTACCCGGGGGGTAGGCATTCAGTACTTC
CASSTRGVGIQYF
>NA|TRBJ2-5|TRBV28|NA
TGTGCCAGCAGTTTAGGGGGGCCCCTAGGGGAGACCCAGTACTTC
CASSLGGPLGETQYF
>NA|TRBJ2-7|TRBV10-2|NA
TGCGCCAGCAGTGATCCCGGAGAAACCTACGAGCAGTACTTC
CASSDPGETYEQYF
>NA|TRBJ1-1|TRBV18|TRBD1
TGTGCCAGCTCATCAGGACAGGCCCCCAGAATGAACACTGAAGCTTTCTTT
CASSSGQAPRMNTEAFF
>NA|TRBJ1-5|TRBV18|NA
TGTGCCAGCTCACCAGCATTCGAGCAGCCCCAGCATTTT
CASSPAFEQPQHF
>NA|TRBJ1-3|TRBV18|TRBD1
TGTGCCAGCTCACGCTCCGGGACAGGAGACTCTGGAAACACCATATATTTT
CASSRSGTGDSGNTIYF
>NA|TRBJ1-2|TRBV5-4|NA
TGTGCCAGCAGCTTGGCTCCAGGGAACTATGGCTACACCTTC
CASSLAPGNYGYTF
>NA|TRBJ2-3|TRBV21-1|NA
TGTGCCAGCAGCCCCCGGCCAGATACGCAGTATTTT
CASSPRPDTQYF
>NA|TRBJ2-2|TRBV5-6|NA
TGTGCCAGCAGCTCGCTAGGGGAGAACACCGGGGAGCTGTTTTTT
CASSSLGENTGELFF
>NA|TRBJ1-2|TRBV7-3|TRBD1
TGTGCCAGCAGCCGGCCACCGGGACAGGGTAGAGGCTACACCTTC
CASSRPPGQGRGYTF
>once|TRBJ2-2|TRBV19|TRBD1
TGTGCCAGTAGTCCGAAGGGGACAGGGGACACCGGGGAGCTGTTTTTT
CASSPKGTGDTGELFF
>NA|TRBJ2-7|TRBV18|NA
TGTGCCAGCTCACCACGGGGCTCCTACGAGCAGTACTTC
CASSPRGSYEQYF
>NA|TRBJ1-4|TRBV2|TRBD1
TGTGCCAGCAGCAACCGGGACAGGGGTGAAAAACTGTTTTTT
CASSNRDRGEKLFF
>NA|TRBJ1-6|TRBV30|NA
TGTGCCTGGAGGAAACAGGGCGTCTATAATTCACCCCTCCACTTT
CAWRKQGVYNSPLHF
>NA|TRBJ1-1|TRBV28|NA
TGTGCCAGCAGTGTACAGTTGAACACTGAAGCTTTCTTT
CASSVQLNTEAFF
>NA|TRBJ2-3|TRBV27|NA
TGTGCCAGCAGACCCTCTCTCGCGAATACGCAGTATTTT
CASRPSLANTQYF
>NA|TRBJ1-5|TRBV7-2|NA
TGTGCCAGCAGCTTCGTAATGGGGGAGCCCCAGCATTTT
CASSFVMGEPQHF
>NA|TRBJ2-7|TRBV9|TRBD2
TGTGCCTCGGGGGAGGGCTCCTACGAGCAGTACTTC
CASGEGSYEQYF
>many|TRBJ2-1|TRBV7-6|NA
TGTGCCAGCAGCTTAGTTTCCGGACGGTACAATGAGCAGTTCTTC
CASSLVSGRYNEQFF
>once|TRBJ1-1|TRBV30|TRBD1
TGTGCCTGGAGAGGACAGGGATGGGGAACGAGTGAAGCTTTCTTT
CAWRGQGWGTSEAFF
>NA|TRBJ1-2|TRBV25-1|NA
TGTGCCAGCAGTGATTCAGGGGACCTTAACTATGGCTACACCTTC
CASSDSGDLNYGYTF
>NA|TRBJ1-6|TRBV6-1|NA
TGTGCCAGCAGTGATAGGGAGGTCTGGGGGGGCAATTCACCCCTCCACTTT
CASSDREVWGGNSPLHF
>NA|TRBJ2-1|TRBV27|TRBD1
TGTGCCAGCAGTGCGTACCGGGACAGGGCTCGAAATGAGCAGTTCTTC
CASSAYRDRARNEQFF
>NA|TRBJ2-5|TRBV6-1|TRBD1
TGTGCCAGCAGTGAAGATTGGGACAGGCAAGAGACCCAGTACTTC
CASSEDWDRQETQYF
>NA|TRBJ2-1|TRBV19|TRBD1
TGTGCCAGTAGGGGAAGGACAGGCTCCTACAATGAGCAGTTCTTC
CASRGRTGSYNEQFF
>NA|TRBJ2-1|TRBV7-2|NA
TGTGCCAGCAGCCCTCGATCGGGGGGCGGCAATGAGCAGTTCTTC
CASSPRSGGGNEQFF
>NA|TRBJ2-7|TRBV7-9|TRBD1
TGTGCCAGCAGCTGGGACAGGTCCTACGAGCAGTACTTC
CASSWDRSYEQYF
>NA|TRBJ2-7|TRBV28|NA
TGTGCCAGCAGTTTCCTGGGGTCCCCCTACGAGCAGTACTTC
CASSFLGSPYEQYF
>NA|TRBJ1-2|TRBV2|NA
TGTGCCAGCAGTCCCCGGGGGGCGCGGTATGGCTACACCTTC
CASSPRGARYGYTF
>NA|TRBJ1-1|TRBV7-2|TRBD1
TGTGCCAGCAGTGAACAGGGGGCAGGTCGCACTGAAGCTTTCTTT
CASSEQGAGRTEAFF
>NA|TRBJ2-5|TRBV5-4|NA
TGTGCCAGCAGCTTCGGGGGCGGAGGGGAGACCCAGTACTTC
CASSFGGGGETQYF
>once|TRBJ2-3|TRBV18|NA
TGTGCCAGCTCGCTAACTAGCACAGATACGCAGTATTTT
CASSLTSTDTQYF
>once|TRBJ2-1|TRBV11-3|NA
TGTGCCAGCAGCGGACAGATCTACAATGAGCAGTTCTTC
CASSGQIYNEQFF
>NA|TRBJ1-1|TRBV5-1|TRBD1
TGCGCCAGCAGCTCCAGGGGGGTGCCAAACACTGAAGCTTTCTTT
CASSSRGVPNTEAFF
>NA|TRBJ2-7|TRBV10-3|NA
TGTGCCATCAGTGAGTCGGGGGTGGGACAGCAGTACTTC
CAISESGVGQQYF
>NA|TRBJ1-1|TRBV2|NA
TGTGCCAGCAGCGAAAACAGGGCAGCTTTCTTT
CASSENRAAFF